The sequence of this T cell receptor (beta chain) was determined in a study of blood T cell repertoires in COVID-19. Looking at the study overall: T cells, B-cell-depleted T cells, or PBMCs provided the cDNA or gDNA that served as material.

Per the germline V gene, CDR1 is LGHNA and CDR2 is YNFKEQ. This CDR3 comprises 19 residues. Losses at the gene ends were 3 bases for V and 2 bases for J; bases not matched to a gene: 12. How the authors handled the data: Estimation of nucleated cell counts relied on the amplification of reference gene primers. Using immunoSEQ multiplex PCR, the repertoire was profiled, and TCRdb retains in-frame clones only, with some absent. The V and J calls and clone size are taken from that table; D and trimming were inferred from the DNA. The table has about 400,000 clones, around 90% seen once; the top ten hold roughly 2%.

The chain carries TRBV4-2 and TRBJ2-2, with 10 bases lining up with TRBD2. The source is a woman aged 40 to 50 with acute COVID-19. The source material was PBMCs or T cells enriched from blood (not recorded which). The CDR3 protein is CASSQTGYSGGSNTGELFF. The CDR3 DNA sequence: TGTGCCAGCAGCCAGACAGGGTATAGCGGGGGGTCTAACACCGGGGAGCTGTTTTTT.